These T cell receptor beta chains were read from a single sample in a study of tissue T cells after allogeneic stem cell transplantation. Sequenced by immunoSEQ multiplex PCR; TCRdb stores in-frame clones only, minus some. The sample consists of about 2,700 clones, approximately 61% of them appearing once. The sample was descending colon tissue, taken at autopsy. The receptors shown here come from a male patient aged 60 or older with steroid-refractory graft-versus-host disease after an allogeneic stem cell transplant. Part of the T cell pool may stem from the graft donor. The CDR3 runs from the conserved cysteine through the conserved F or W. Fields, in order: clone size, CDR3 length, D gene, J gene, V gene, CDR3 DNA, CDR3 protein. D genes are given only for firm matches. Rows may omit the clone size; those that give it use once, few, many or a size class.

hyperexpanded | 14 | - | TRBJ2-1 | TRBV5-8 | TGTGCCAGCAGCTTGGATATGGGGGAAAATGAGCAGTTCTTC | CASSLDMGENEQFF
- | 15 | - | TRBJ1-6 | TRBV25-1 | TGTGCCAGCAGTGAATATCGCGCGAATAATTCACCCCTCCACTTT | CASSEYRANNSPLHF
- | 14 | TRBD2 | TRBJ2-1 | TRBV4-1 | TGCGCCGCAGCACCTAGCGGGGGAGGGTATGAGCAGTTCTTC | CAAAPSGGGYEQFF
- | 16 | - | TRBJ2-1 | TRBV4-3 | TGCGCCAGCAGCCAAGTAGGGCTGGGGCCTGGGAATGAGCAGTTCTTC | CASSQVGLGPGNEQFF
large | 19 | - | TRBJ1-5 | TRBV4-1 | TGCGCCAGCAGCCCGGCGCCGGGACCTTTGGATCATAGCAATCAGCCCCAGCATTTT | CASSPAPGPLDHSNQPQHF
once | 13 | - | TRBJ2-5 | TRBV15 | TGTGCCACCAGCAGATCCGCCCTAGAGACCCAGTACTTC | CATSRSALETQYF
large | 15 | TRBD1 | TRBJ2-2 | TRBV7-2 | TGTGCCAGCAGCGCCGGGACAGGGGTCTCCGGGGAGCTGTTTTTT | CASSAGTGVSGELFF
- | 15 | - | TRBJ2-5 | TRBV11-2 | TGTGCCAGCAGCTTACGAGTTTCCAAGCAAGAGACCCAGTACTTC | CASSLRVSKQETQYF
few | 17 | - | TRBJ2-1 | TRBV7-2 | TGTGCCAGCAGCTTAAAGTTCGACCGCCACTCCTACAATGAGCAGTTCTTC | CASSLKFDRHSYNEQFF
- | 13 | - | TRBJ2-2 | TRBV25-1 | TGTGCCAGCAGTTCGGATTCCACCGGGGAGCTGTTTTTT | CASSSDSTGELFF
- | 14 | - | TRBJ2-1 | TRBV5-4 | TGTGCCAGCAGCCCTTTACAGGGTGCACGGGAGCAGTTCTTC | CASSPLQGAREQFF
medium-sized | 15 | - | TRBJ2-7 | TRBV7-6 | TGTGCCAGCAGCAAGGATGACAAGTTTCACTACGAGCAGTACTTC | CASSKDDKFHYEQYF
- | 13 | - | TRBJ1-2 | TRBV24-1 | TGTGCCACCAAGCCGACAGGTTACTATGGCTACACCTTC | CATKPTGYYGYTF
- | 15 | TRBD1 | TRBJ2-2 | TRBV3-1/TRBV3-2 | TGTGCCAGCAGGCAGGACAGGGCGTACCCCGGGGAGCTGTTTTTT | CASRQDRAYPGELFF
large | 12 | - | TRBJ1-1 | TRBV7-9 | TGTGCCAGCAGCCCGAATTTCCGTGGAGCTTTCTTT | CASSPNFRGAFF
few | 16 | TRBD2 | TRBJ2-2 | TRBV10-2 | TGCGCCAGCAGTGCTAGCGGGGGATCGTCCCCCGGGGAGCTGTTTTTT | CASSASGGSSPGELFF
- | 14 | - | TRBJ2-7 | TRBV19 | TGTGCCAGTAGTCCTTCGACAGGTAGTTACGAGCAGTACTTC | CASSPSTGSYEQYF
- | 16 | TRBD2 | TRBJ2-1 | TRBV2 | TGTGCCAGCAGTGAATTGGCTAGCGGGGGGGCAAATGAGCAGTTCTTC | CASSELASGGANEQFF
- | 20 | - | TRBJ2-2 | TRBV18 | TGTGCCAGCTCACCACCCGGACAGGCGGGAGCACGATTCACGAACGGGGAGCTGTTTTTT | CASSPPGQAGARFTNGELFF
- | 12 | - | TRBJ2-5 | TRBV2 | TGTGCCAGCAGTCCCCAGGGAGGGACCCAGTACTTC | CASSPQGGTQYF
- | 13 | - | TRBJ2-1 | TRBV15 | TGTGCCACCAGCAGAGATCCAGGCAATGAGCAGTTCTTC | CATSRDPGNEQFF
- | 16 | TRBD1 | TRBJ1-1 | TRBV7-2 | TGTGCCAGCAGCTTATTGGCAGGGGGCCGGAACACTGAAGCTTTCTTT | CASSLLAGGRNTEAFF
few | 13 | - | TRBJ2-7 | TRBV19 | TGTGCCAGTACCCAAGGCAGGAGCTACGAGCAGTACTTC | CASTQGRSYEQYF
- | 15 | TRBD1 | TRBJ1-6 | TRBV5-1 | TGCGCCAGCAGCTTGGACAGGGGTTCGAATTCACCCCTCCACTTT | CASSLDRGSNSPLHF
few | 18 | TRBD2 | TRBJ2-7 | TRBV15 | TGTGCCACCAGCAGAGATCGGGGGGGCGCCCCTGGCTCCTACGAGCAGTACTTC | CATSRDRGGAPGSYEQYF
- | 14 | TRBD1 | TRBJ1-4 | TRBV14 | TGTGCCAGCAGCCTCGGGACAGGGAGAGGAAAACTGTTTTTT | CASSLGTGRGKLFF
once | 18 | - | TRBJ2-2 | TRBV18 | TGTGCCAGCTCACCACTCCCTCCCGGGGTGAAAAACACCGGGGAGCTGTTTTTT | CASSPLPPGVKNTGELFF
- | 13 | - | TRBJ2-5 | TRBV3-1/TRBV3-2 | TGTGCCAGCAGCCAGGGGACGAGAGCGACCCAGTACTTC | CASSQGTRATQYF
- | 11 | - | TRBJ2-1 | TRBV7-9 | TGTGCCAGCAGCTTAGCCGTCGAGCAGTTCTTC | CASSLAVEQFF
- | 14 | TRBD2 | TRBJ2-5 | TRBV5-6 | TGTGCCAGCAGCCCTGACATAGCGGGGGAGACCCAGTACTTC | CASSPDIAGETQYF
- | 11 | - | TRBJ2-5 | TRBV7-9 | TGTGCCACGGGAGCCCAAGAGACCCAGTACTTC | CATGAQETQYF
- | 13 | - | TRBJ2-3 | TRBV14 | TGTGCCAGCACCATTAATAGGGCAGATACGCAGTATTTT | CASTINRADTQYF
- | 13 | - | TRBJ2-4 | TRBV7-3 | TGTGCCAGCAGCCTGGGGGCAGGAAACATTCAGTACTTC | CASSLGAGNIQYF
- | 14 | TRBD1 | TRBJ1-4 | TRBV19 | TGTGCCAGTCAAGCCGGGACAGGGGTGCGAAAACTGTTTTTT | CASQAGTGVRKLFF
- | 14 | - | TRBJ2-1 | TRBV20-1 | TGCAGTGCTAGTAGTGGCGGGGCCTACAATGAGCAGTTCTTC | CSASSGGAYNEQFF
- | 16 | TRBD1 | TRBJ1-1 | TRBV19 | TGTGCCAGTAGTCCCCGGACAGGGAGACGGAACACTGAAGCTTTCTTT | CASSPRTGRRNTEAFF
- | 14 | TRBD1 | TRBJ1-1 | TRBV29-1 | TGCAGCGGGGGCACAGGGGGAACGAGCACTGAAGCTTTCTTT | CSGGTGGTSTEAFF
- | 14 | TRBD2 | TRBJ2-1 | TRBV4-2 | TGTGCCAGCAGCCATACCGGGACTAGAAATGAGCAGTTCTTC | CASSHTGTRNEQFF
- | 15 | - | TRBJ1-4 | TRBV11-2 | TGTGCCAGCAGCTCGCGAGAGGGGACTGGTGAAAAACTGTTTTTT | CASSSREGTGEKLFF
medium-sized | 13 | - | TRBJ1-1 | TRBV9 | TGTGCCAGCAGCGTACGACAGAACACTGAAGCTTTCTTT | CASSVRQNTEAFF
few | 13 | - | TRBJ1-4 | TRBV12-3/TRBV12-4 | TGTGCCAGCAGTTTAGAGGCGGGAGAAAAACTGTTTTTT | CASSLEAGEKLFF
- | 11 | - | TRBJ2-5 | TRBV7-6 | TGTGCCAGCAGCTTGCAAGAGACCCAGTACTTC | CASSLQETQYF
few | 20 | TRBD1 | TRBJ2-3 | TRBV7-3 | TGTGCCAGCAGCTTAAGGGCCCGGGGACAGGGGAAAGGGCCCACAGATACGCAGTATTTT | CASSLRARGQGKGPTDTQYF
- | 14 | TRBD2 | TRBJ2-1 | TRBV4-1 | TGCGCCAGCAGGGGGCTAGCGGGGGCATCTGAGCAGTTCTTC | CASRGLAGASEQFF
- | 16 | TRBD1 | TRBJ2-7 | TRBV3-1/TRBV3-2 | TGTGCCAGCAGCCACTCCGGGACAGGGGGCGCCTACGAGCAGTACTTC | CASSHSGTGGAYEQYF
- | 16 | - | TRBJ2-3 | TRBV25-1 | TGTGCCAGCAGTGGATACAGGGGGAGGGGGACAGATACGCAGTATTTT | CASSGYRGRGTDTQYF
- | 15 | TRBD1 | TRBJ1-6 | TRBV5-6 | TGTGCCAGCAGCCCACAGGGGCGAACGAATTCACCCCTCCACTTT | CASSPQGRTNSPLHF
- | 13 | - | TRBJ1-1 | TRBV12-3/TRBV12-4 | TGTGCCAGCAGGATACAGGGCGGTGCTGAAGCTTTCTTT | CASRIQGGAEAFF
few | 14 | TRBD1 | TRBJ1-2 | TRBV5-6 | TGTGCCAGCAGGGCCGGGGCAGGGGGCTTTGGCTACACCTTC | CASRAGAGGFGYTF
- | 11 | - | TRBJ2-4 | TRBV29-1 | TGCAGCGTTGAGTTTAGGAACATTCAGTACTTC | CSVEFRNIQYF
large | 12 | - | TRBJ2-1 | TRBV4-2 | TGTGCCAGCAGCCACTCCGACAATGAGCAGTTCTTC | CASSHSDNEQFF
- | 13 | - | TRBJ2-2 | TRBV7-3 | TGTGCCAGCAGCTTAAGGATCACCGGGGAGCTGTTTTTT | CASSLRITGELFF
few | 15 | - | TRBJ2-7 | TRBV7-9 | TGTGCCAGCAGCTTAGTAGAGTCGCCCCAAGCCGAGCAGTACTTC | CASSLVESPQAEQYF
- | 14 | TRBD1 | TRBJ2-1 | TRBV19 | TGTGCCAGTAGTAGAACAGGGGTTTACAATGAGCAGTTCTTC | CASSRTGVYNEQFF
- | 13 | - | TRBJ2-3 | TRBV27 | TGTGCCAGCAGTTCGTGGAGTATAGATACGCAGTATTTT | CASSSWSIDTQYF
- | 12 | - | TRBJ2-5 | TRBV7-2 | TGTGCCAGCAGCTTATGGGGAGAGACCCAGTACTTC | CASSLWGETQYF